The 23 T cell receptor beta chains given below trace back to one sample, sequenced in a study of T cells after yellow fever vaccination. TCRdb used MiXCR to reprocess the 5' RACE reads, holding one entry per CDR3 protein. This sample has 110,000 or so distinct CDR3 sequences; about 7% occur once, and the top ten carry over 2.5%. The material was CD4+ T cells sorted from PBMCs, obtained roughly 47 days after the first yellow fever vaccination. Every receptor here comes from a man younger than 30 who received the YFV17D yellow fever vaccine.

V gene TRBV6-1 combines with J gene TRBJ2-3, with D perhaps TRBD2 (5 bases). Trimming stripped 7 bases from V and 8 bases from J, with 16 bases between. The germline V gene has CDR1 MNHNS and CDR2 SASEGT. The CDR3 consists of 13 residues. For the CDR3, the DNA is TGTGCCAGCACCGCATCGCGGGCCGCTACGCAGTATTTT. It is translated as CASTASRAATQYF.

This clonotype was detected many times. The chain uses TRBV29-1 and TRBJ2-3; D ambiguous. The CDR3 covers 11 residues. The V and J ends lost 8 bases and 6 bases respectively, with 12 bases between them. Germline CDR1 and CDR2: SQVTM and ANQGSEA. CDR3 in DNA: TGCAGCTCCGAAGGTACTGATACGCAGTATTTT. Encoded protein: CSSEGTDTQYF.

This clonotype was found many times. The gene calls are TRBV5-1 and TRBJ1-3; unclear D gene. The CDR3 is 18 amino acids. Trimming took 0 bases from V and 2 from J, leaving 18 bases between them. In germline, CDR1 is SGHRS, CDR2 YFSETQ. CDR3 in DNA: TGCGCCAGCAGCTTGGATTCTCAGGCCGCCCGTCCTGGAAACACCATATATTTT. As protein: CASSLDSQAARPGNTIYF.

This clonotype has at least ten counts. The chain couples TRBV10-3 to TRBJ1-2; a weak D match, TRBD1 (5 bases). CDR1 and CDR2 (germline): ENHRY, SYGVKD. CDR3 size: 12 residues. V lost 5 bases and J lost 6, with 10 bases in between. CDR3 sequence reads: CAISSTGHGYTF. CDR3 coding DNA: TGTGCCATCAGTTCGACGGGGCATGGCTACACCTTC.

This clonotype showed up many times. The rearrangement links TRBV5-1 to TRBJ1-6; D is uncertain. The germline V gene encodes CDR1 SGHRS and CDR2 YFSETQ. With 0 bases removed from V and 13 bases from J, the gap between germline ends came to 11 bases. The CDR3 is made up of 13 amino acids. The CDR3 loop is CASSLEYKSPLHF. CDR3 DNA: TGCGCCAGCAGCTTGGAATACAAATCGCCCCTCCACTTT.

This clonotype was counted many times. The chain recombines TRBV18 with TRBJ1-5, with unresolved D. The CDR3 has 15 amino acids. V lost 6 bases and J lost 1, with 13 bases in between. The germline CDR1 and CDR2 sequences are KGHSH and LQKENI. The CDR3 region is CASSQFTQSNQPQHF. CDR3 sequence (DNA): TGTGCCAGCTCGCAATTTACACAGAGCAATCAGCCCCAGCATTTT.

This clonotype has only a few counts. The chain uses TRBV4-3 and TRBJ2-1; TRBD1 aligns across 11 bases. CDR1 is LGHNA and CDR2 is YSLEER in the germline V gene. This CDR3 is 16 amino acids long. V dropped 2 bases and J dropped 2; count of bases not matched to a gene: 2. CDR3 nucleotides: TGCGCCAGCAGCCAATCGGGACAGGGGGCCTACAATGAGCAGTTCTTC. Its protein is CASSQSGQGAYNEQFF.

The gene calls are TRBV20-1 and TRBJ2-7; no reliable D call. V was shortened by 1 base and J by 0 bases, with 10 bases between the two germline ends. From germline, CDR1 is DFQATT and CDR2 SNEGSKA (reference sequence). The CDR3 consists of 14 residues. The CDR3 bases are TGCAGTGCTAGAGGGAAAGGGTTCTCCTACGAGCAGTACTTC. It is translated as CSARGKGFSYEQYF.

This chain uses TRBV3-1 with TRBJ2-3; tentative D call: TRBD2 (6 bases). Germline values: CDR1 LGHDT, CDR2 YNNKEL (reference sequence). V dropped 3 bases and J dropped 5 bases, with 9 bases sitting between them. This CDR3 region has 13 residues. The CDR3 DNA sequence: TGTGCCAGCAGCCAGCTGGGGGGAGATACGCAGTATTTT. Translation: CASSQLGGDTQYF.

This clonotype was seen ten or more times. The chain couples TRBV5-1 to TRBJ2-1, with unresolved D. Germline values: CDR1 SGHRS, CDR2 YFSETQ. This CDR3 has 16 residues. V was clipped by 0 bases and J by 0 bases, with 10 bases between them. CDR3: CASSLGTYSSYNEQFF. As DNA, the CDR3 is TGCGCCAGCAGCTTGGGGACCTATAGCTCCTACAATGAGCAGTTCTTC.

This clonotype has just one count. A much larger clone sits a single nucleotide away, making a read error possible. The chain links TRBV25-1 to TRBJ2-1, with 10 bases lining up with TRBD2. The length of the CDR3 is 16 residues. With 5 bases clipped from V and 5 bases from J, the junction kept 9 bases outside the gene matches. Germline CDR1 reads MGHDK; CDR2 reads SYGVNS. The CDR3 DNA is TGTGCCAGCAGTCCCGTAGTAGCGGGGGGAAACAATGAGCAGTTCTTC. It codes for CASSPVVAGGNNEQFF.

This clonotype has at least ten counts. The rearrangement links TRBV27 to TRBJ1-3; D is ambiguous. CDR1 and CDR2 from the germline V gene are MNHEY and SMNVEV (reference sequence). Trimming left V 11 bases short and J 0 bases short, with 17 bases between. CDR3 length: 15 amino acids. The CDR3 protein is CARGFLWSSGNTIYF. CDR3 DNA: TGTGCCCGCGGATTTCTGTGGAGCTCTGGAAACACCATATATTTT.

Many counts were recorded for this clonotype. The chain links TRBV4-2 to TRBJ1-6; unclear D gene. Per the germline V gene, CDR1 is LGHNA and CDR2 is YNFKEQ. V lost 1 base and J 10 bases, leaving 8 bases between the germline ends. The CDR3 consists of 13 residues. The CDR3 region has the DNA TGTGCCAGCAGCCAAGTCTCCCCCTCACCCCTCCACTTT. This translates into CASSQVSPSPLHF.

The sample holds a few counts of this clonotype. CDR3 sequence: CASTMDRYNEQFF. The CDR3 DNA sequence: TGTGCCAGCACCATGGACCGCTACAATGAGCAGTTCTTC. V and J are TRBV12-3 or TRBV12-4 and TRBJ2-1; D unresolved. V was trimmed by 7 bases and J by 3 bases, leaving 10 bases between them. The CDR3 is 13 amino acids.

This clonotype was seen repeatedly, ten times or more. The chain is built from TRBV12-3 or TRBV12-4 and TRBJ1-5; 9 bases line up with TRBD1. This CDR3 is 16 amino acids long. The J segment lost 4 bases and the V segment lost 6 bases, leaving 10 bases of the junction unmatched. The CDR3 coding sequence is TGTGCCAGCAGGGTACAGGGGGCCAGGCCTAATCAGCCCCAGCATTTT. Amino acid sequence: CASRVQGARPNQPQHF.

This clonotype has at least ten counts. This rearrangement joins TRBV4-3 to TRBJ1-2; D remains unclear. Trimming removed 1 base from V and 4 bases from J, with 7 bases in between. This CDR3 contains 13 residues. Germline assignment: CDR1 LGHNA and CDR2 YSLEER. This CDR3 reads CASSQGVTYGYTF. The CDR3 region has the DNA TGCGCCAGCAGCCAAGGGGTTACCTATGGCTACACCTTC.

Ten or more counts support this clonotype. A junction boundary mismatches the germline segment, possibly from a read error. This CDR3 is CACSAQTGLLSYNEQFF. In DNA form, the CDR3 reads TGTGCCTGCAGCGCCCAGACAGGGCTCCTATCCTACAATGAGCAGTTCTTC. This rearrangement joins TRBV7-3 to TRBJ2-1, with 7 bases that match TRBD1. CDR3 length equals 17 residues. CDR1 and CDR2 (germline): SGHTA, FQGTGA.

This clonotype appeared many times. This chain links TRBV20-1 with TRBJ2-5; D uncertain. The V end was cut by 4 bases, the J end by 3 bases, with 9 bases between. CDR1 is DFQATT and CDR2 is SNEGSKA in the germline V gene (reference sequence). This CDR3 region has 12 residues. The CDR3 protein is CSANKGKETQYF. CDR3 DNA: TGCAGTGCTAACAAAGGGAAAGAGACCCAGTACTTC.

This rearrangement joins TRBV20-1 to TRBJ2-1; 10 bases align to TRBD2. The CDR3 has 15 amino acids. CDR1 is DFQATT, CDR2 SNEGSKA, per germline (reference sequence). In DNA form, the CDR3 reads TGCAGCTACGCGGTAGCGGGGGGCACCCTCAATGAGCAGTTCTTC. Encoded protein: CSYAVAGGTLNEQFF.

This clonotype was recorded many times. The genes are TRBV4-1 and TRBJ2-5; tentative D call: TRBD2 (6 bases). Trimming cost V 1 base and J 7 bases, with 19 bases left between them. This CDR3 spans 16 amino acids. Germline CDR1 MGHRA, CDR2 YSYEKL. For the CDR3, the DNA is TGCGCCAGCAGCCAAGTTAGGGCGGGAATTTCCTCGACCCAGTACTTC. This sequence encodes CASSQVRAGISSTQYF.

In its sample, this clonotype was seen many times. This chain links TRBV5-1 with TRBJ1-2; a possible D gene is TRBD1 (5 bases). The germline CDR1 and CDR2 sequences are SGHRS and YFSETQ. V shed 4 bases and J shed 2 bases, with 6 bases lying between them. The CDR3 consists of 12 residues. The CDR3 DNA reads as TGCGCCAGCAGCGGGGACAACTATGGCTACACCTTC. Protein product: CASSGDNYGYTF.

The sample holds many counts of this clonotype. The chain links TRBV20-1 to TRBJ2-5; tentative D call: TRBD2 (5 bases). This CDR3 spans 14 amino acids. Germline CDR1 is DFQATT and CDR2 is SNEGSKA (reference sequence). Between the trimmed V and J ends, which lost 1 base and 2 bases, there was a span of 11 bases. The CDR3 here is CSARGTSRQETQYF. CDR3 bases: TGCAGTGCTAGAGGGACTTCACGACAAGAGACCCAGTACTTC.

This chain joins TRBV12-3 or TRBV12-4 and TRBJ2-3; D may be TRBD1 (6 bases). V was shortened by 5 bases and J by 2 bases, with 11 bases between the two germline ends. This CDR3 has 14 residues. CDR3 sequence reads: CASSLTGNTDTQYF. DNA of the CDR3: TGTGCCAGCAGTCTAACAGGGAACACAGATACGCAGTATTTT.